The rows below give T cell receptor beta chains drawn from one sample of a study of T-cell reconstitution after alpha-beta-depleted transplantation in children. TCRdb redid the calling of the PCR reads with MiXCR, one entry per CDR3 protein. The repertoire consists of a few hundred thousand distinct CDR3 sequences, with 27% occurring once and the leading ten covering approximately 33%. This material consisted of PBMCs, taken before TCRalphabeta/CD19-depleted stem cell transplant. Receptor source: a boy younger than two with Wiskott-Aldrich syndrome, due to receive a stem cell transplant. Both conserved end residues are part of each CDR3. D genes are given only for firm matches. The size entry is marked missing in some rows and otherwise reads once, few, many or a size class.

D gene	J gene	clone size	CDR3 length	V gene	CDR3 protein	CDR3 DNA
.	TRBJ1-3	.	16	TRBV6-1	CASRPGTTHSGNTIYF	TGTGCCAGCAGACCCGGGACAACTCACTCTGGAAACACCATATATTTT
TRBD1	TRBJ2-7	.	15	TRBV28	CASSPSGQGAFEQYF	TGTGCCAGCAGTCCGTCGGGACAGGGGGCGTTCGAGCAGTACTTC
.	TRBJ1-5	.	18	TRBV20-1	CSARASGTRFWGNQPQHF	TGCAGTGCTAGAGCATCCGGGACACGCTTCTGGGGCAATCAGCCCCAGCATTTT
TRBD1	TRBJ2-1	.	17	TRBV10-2	CASSAQPRGRSYNEQFF	TGCGCCAGCAGCGCCCAACCGAGGGGGCGTTCCTACAATGAGCAGTTCTTC
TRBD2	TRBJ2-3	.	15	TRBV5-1	CASRTSGKSTDTQYF	TGCGCCAGCCGGACTAGCGGGAAAAGCACAGATACGCAGTATTTT
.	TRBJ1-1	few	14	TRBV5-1	CASSLEERWTEAFF	TGCGCCAGCAGCTTGGAAGAGAGGTGGACTGAAGCTTTCTTT
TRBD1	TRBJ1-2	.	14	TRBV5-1	CASSLETGLRGYTF	TGCGCCAGCAGCTTGGAGACAGGGCTTCGTGGCTACACCTTC
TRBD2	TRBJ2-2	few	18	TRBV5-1	CASSWWTSGAANTGELFF	TGCGCCAGCAGCTGGTGGACTAGCGGGGCCGCGAACACCGGGGAGCTGTTTTTT
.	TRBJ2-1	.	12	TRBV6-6	CASSSYESEQFF	TGTGCCAGCAGTTCATATGAGAGTGAGCAGTTCTTC
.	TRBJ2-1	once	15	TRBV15	CATSRTFLSYNEQFF	TGTGCCACCAGCAGAACTTTTCTCTCCTACAATGAGCAGTTCTTC
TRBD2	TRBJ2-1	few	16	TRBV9	CASSVGNSGGYNEQFF	TGTGCCAGCAGCGTAGGGAATAGCGGGGGGTACAATGAGCAGTTCTTC
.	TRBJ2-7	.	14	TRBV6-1	CASSRTVSSYEQYF	TGTGCCAGCAGCCGGACGGTGAGCTCCTACGAGCAGTACTTC
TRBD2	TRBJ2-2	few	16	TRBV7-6	CASSLRTSGGTGELFF	TGTGCCAGCAGCCTCAGGACTAGCGGGGGCACCGGGGAGCTGTTTTTT
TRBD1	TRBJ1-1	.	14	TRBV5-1	CASSLRTGYTEAFF	TGCGCCAGCAGCTTGAGGACAGGGTACACTGAAGCTTTCTTT
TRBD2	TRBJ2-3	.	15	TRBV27	CASTAGLAGVDTQYF	TGTGCCAGCACAGCGGGACTAGCGGGAGTTGATACGCAGTATTTT
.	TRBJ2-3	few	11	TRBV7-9	CASSLGLKYDF	TGTGCCAGCAGCTTGGGACTTAAGTACGATTTT
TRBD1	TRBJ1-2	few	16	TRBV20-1	CSARGGQGTANYGYTF	TGCAGTGCCCGGGGGGGACAGGGGACAGCTAACTATGGCTACACCTTC
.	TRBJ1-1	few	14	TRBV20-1	CSAPLGGGYTEAFF	TGCAGTGCTCCTTTGGGAGGGGGGTACACTGAAGCTTTCTTT
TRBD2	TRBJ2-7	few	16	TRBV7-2	CASSLPEAGTFYEQYF	TGTGCCAGCAGCTTGCCCGAAGCGGGAACCTTCTACGAGCAGTACTTC
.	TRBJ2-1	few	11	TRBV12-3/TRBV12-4	CASENGTPQFF	TGTGCCAGCGAGAACGGGACTCCGCAGTTCTTC
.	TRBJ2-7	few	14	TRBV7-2	CASSLEHHSYEQYF	TGTGCCAGCAGCTTAGAGCACCACTCCTACGAGCAGTACTTC
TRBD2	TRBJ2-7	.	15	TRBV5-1	CASSLLAGEYYEQYF	TGCGCCAGCAGCTTGTTAGCGGGAGAGTATTACGAGCAGTACTTC
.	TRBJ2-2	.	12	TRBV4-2	CASSQITGELFF	TGTGCCAGCAGCCAAATAACCGGGGAGCTGTTTTTT
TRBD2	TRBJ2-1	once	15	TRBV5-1	CASSFGLADHNEQFF	TGCGCCAGCAGCTTCGGACTAGCGGACCACAATGAGCAGTTCTTC
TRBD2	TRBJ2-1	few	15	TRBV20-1	CSARVLLAGRREQFF	TGCAGTGCTAGAGTGTTGCTAGCGGGGAGGAGAGAGCAGTTCTTC
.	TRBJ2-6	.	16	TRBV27	CASSYQGPLGANVLTF	TGTGCCAGCAGTTATCAGGGCCCCTTGGGGGCCAACGTCCTGACTTTC
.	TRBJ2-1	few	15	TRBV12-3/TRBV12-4	CASSQTDRVYNEQFF	TGTGCCAGCAGTCAGACGGACAGAGTGTACAATGAGCAGTTCTTC
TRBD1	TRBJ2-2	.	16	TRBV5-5	CASSFSGTGSTGELFF	TGTGCCAGCAGCTTCTCCGGGACAGGGTCGACCGGGGAGCTGTTTTTT
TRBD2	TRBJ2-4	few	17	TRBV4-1	CASSQGSGTLAKNIQYF	TGCGCCAGCAGCCAAGGTAGCGGGACACTAGCCAAAAACATTCAGTACTTC
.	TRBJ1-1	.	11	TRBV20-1	CSARRSGEAFF	TGCAGTGCTAGGAGATCAGGTGAAGCTTTCTTT
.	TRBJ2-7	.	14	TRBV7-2	CASSLDIRADEQYF	TGTGCCAGCAGCTTAGATATCAGGGCGGACGAGCAGTACTTC
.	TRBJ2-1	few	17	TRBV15	CATSRERGGPSYNEQFF	TGTGCCACCAGCAGAGAGAGAGGGGGGCCCTCCTACAATGAGCAGTTCTTC
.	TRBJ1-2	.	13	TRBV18	CASSPAGNYGYTF	TGTGCCAGCTCACCAGCGGGAAACTATGGCTACACCTTC
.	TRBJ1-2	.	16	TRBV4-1	CASSQEARGIDYGYTF	TGCGCCAGCAGCCAAGAGGCGCGGGGGATTGACTATGGCTACACCTTC
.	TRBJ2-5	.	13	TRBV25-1	CASSEWGVETQYF	TGTGCCAGCAGTGAATGGGGCGTAGAGACCCAGTACTTC
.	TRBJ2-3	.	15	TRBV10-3	CAITVNPLGTDTQYF	TGTGCCATCACTGTAAATCCCCTAGGCACAGATACGCAGTATTTT
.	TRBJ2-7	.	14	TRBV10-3	CAISDLGSSYEQYF	TGTGCCATCAGTGATTTAGGGAGCTCCTACGAGCAGTACTTC
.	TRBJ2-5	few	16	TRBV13	CASSFGNNRRQETQYF	TGTGCCAGCAGCTTCGGTAACAACAGGAGACAAGAGACCCAGTACTTC
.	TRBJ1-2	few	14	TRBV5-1	CASSFPGTNYGYTF	TGCGCCAGCAGCTTCCCGGGGACCAACTATGGCTACACCTTC
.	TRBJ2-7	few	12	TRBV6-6	CASSPRSAGQYF	TGTGCCAGCAGTCCTCGCTCTGCGGGGCAGTACTTC